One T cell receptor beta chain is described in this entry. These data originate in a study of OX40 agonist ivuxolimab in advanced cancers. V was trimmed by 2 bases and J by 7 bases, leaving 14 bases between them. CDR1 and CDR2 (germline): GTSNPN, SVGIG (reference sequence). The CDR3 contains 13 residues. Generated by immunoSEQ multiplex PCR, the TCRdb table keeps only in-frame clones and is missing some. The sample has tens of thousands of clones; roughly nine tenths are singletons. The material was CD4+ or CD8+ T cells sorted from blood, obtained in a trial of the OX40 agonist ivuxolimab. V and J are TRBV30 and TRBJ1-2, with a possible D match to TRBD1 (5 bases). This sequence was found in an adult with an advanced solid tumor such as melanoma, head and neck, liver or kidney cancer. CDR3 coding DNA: TGTGCCTGGAGTTCGCGGGGACCGGGTGGCTACACCTTC. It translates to CAWSSRGPGGYTF.